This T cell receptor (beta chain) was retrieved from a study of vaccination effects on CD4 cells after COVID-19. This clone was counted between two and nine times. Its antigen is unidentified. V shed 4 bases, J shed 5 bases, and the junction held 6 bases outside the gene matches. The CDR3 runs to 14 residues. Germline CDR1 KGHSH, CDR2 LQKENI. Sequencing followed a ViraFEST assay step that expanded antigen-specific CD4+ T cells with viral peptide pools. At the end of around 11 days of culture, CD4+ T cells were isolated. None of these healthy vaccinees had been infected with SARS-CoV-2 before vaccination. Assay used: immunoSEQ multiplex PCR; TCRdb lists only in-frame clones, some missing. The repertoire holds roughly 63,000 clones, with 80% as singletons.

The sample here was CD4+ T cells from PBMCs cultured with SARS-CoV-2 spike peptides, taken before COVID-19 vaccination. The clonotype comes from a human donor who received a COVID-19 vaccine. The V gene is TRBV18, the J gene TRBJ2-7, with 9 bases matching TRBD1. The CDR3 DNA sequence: TGTGCCAGCTCACGTTCCGGGACAGGGAACGAGCAGTACGTC. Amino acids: CASSRSGTGNEQYV.